A selection of T cell receptor beta chains follows, all from one sample in a study of response to subunit inactivated influenza vaccine. TCRdb reprocessed the RT-PCR reads with MiXCR, giving one entry per CDR3 protein. The data hold about 620,000 distinct CDR3 sequences, with 10% to 12% observed a single time. This same sample was also taken into another study, of T cells expressing NK-cell markers.

Sequences were derived from PBMCs from blood, sampled on the day of vaccination. The source of these receptors is a man aged 50 or older who received an inactivated influenza vaccine. The CDR3 runs from the conserved cysteine through the conserved F or W. The D gene is left open where the match is weak. Some rows mark clone size as missing; the rest say once, few, many or name a class of expanded clone.

-	TRBV11-2	TRBJ2-2	-	TGTGCCAGCAGCTTAGTCAGGACTCTCACCGGGGAGCTGTTTTTT	CASSLVRTLTGELFF
TRBD1	TRBV7-2	TRBJ2-1	-	TGTGCCAGCAGCTATGACAGGGGAACCTACAATGAGCAGTTCTTC	CASSYDRGTYNEQFF
-	TRBV12-3/TRBV12-4	TRBJ2-2	many	TGTGCCAGCAGTTTTCGGCAAAACACCGGGGAGCTGTTTTTT	CASSFRQNTGELFF
-	TRBV7-9	TRBJ1-1	few	TGTGCCAGCAGCTTAAGGGTGGCTGAAGCTTTCTTT	CASSLRVAEAFF
-	TRBV5-4	TRBJ2-1	few	TGTGCCAGCATGCACGAGGGGAGCTCCTACAATGAGCAGTTCTTC	CASMHEGSSYNEQFF
TRBD1	TRBV4-1	TRBJ2-5	-	TGCGCCAGCAGCCAAGAATCTTACAGGGGGCTTGAGACCCAGTACTTC	CASSQESYRGLETQYF
-	TRBV23-1	TRBJ2-5	-	TGCGCCAGCAGTCAAAATCGGAGTTGGACCCAGTACTTC	CASSQNRSWTQYF
-	TRBV27	TRBJ1-6	-	TGTGCCAGCCGTTACAGCCAGAGCTCCTATAATTCACCCCTCCACTTT	CASRYSQSSYNSPLHF
TRBD2	TRBV12-3/TRBV12-4	TRBJ2-2	few	TGTGCCAGCAGTTTTGGGACTAGCGGGGGCCTAAACACCGGGGAGCTGTTTTTT	CASSFGTSGGLNTGELFF
-	TRBV28	TRBJ2-7	many	TGTGCCAGCAGTTCCGGGGGCACACTTCTCCAGCAGTACTTC	CASSSGGTLLQQYF
-	TRBV7-8	TRBJ2-5	-	TGTGCCAGCAGCGCCCGGCGTATCCGGGGGACCCAGTACTTC	CASSARRIRGTQYF
-	TRBV5-1	TRBJ1-1	few	TGCGCCAGCAGCGGACCAGGTAGGGGGAACACTGAAGCTTTCTTT	CASSGPGRGNTEAFF
-	TRBV5-1	TRBJ2-1	many	TGCGCCAGCAGCCCTTTGGGGAGGAATGAGCAGTTCTTC	CASSPLGRNEQFF
-	TRBV7-3	TRBJ2-1	few	TGTGCCAGCAGCTTACGCACCAACAATGAGCAGTTCTTC	CASSLRTNNEQFF
TRBD2	TRBV7-2	TRBJ2-1	few	TGTGCCAGCACCCCGGGACTAGCGGGAGGCAATGAGCAGTTCTTC	CASTPGLAGGNEQFF
-	TRBV5-6	TRBJ1-5	few	TGTGCCAGCAGCCCCTGGGGTTATAGCAATCAGCCCCAGCATTTT	CASSPWGYSNQPQHF
TRBD1	TRBV12-3/TRBV12-4	TRBJ2-7	few	TGTGCCACTCCGAACCGAGACAGGGGGAGAAACGAGCAGTACTTC	CATPNRDRGRNEQYF
TRBD2	TRBV27	TRBJ2-7	-	TGTGCCAGCAGTCCGAAGACTAGCGGTCCCTACGAGCAGTACTTC	CASSPKTSGPYEQYF
-	TRBV5-1	TRBJ2-3	-	TGCGCCAGCAGCTTGGAGGGCCATAGCACAGATACGCAGTATTTT	CASSLEGHSTDTQYF
TRBD1	TRBV20-1	TRBJ2-7	-	TGCAGTGCTACCGGACAGGGCTACGAGCAGTACTTC	CSATGQGYEQYF
-	TRBV29-1	TRBJ2-3	many	TGCAGCGGTTCGGGCACAGATACGCAGTATTTT	CSGSGTDTQYF
TRBD2	TRBV29-1	TRBJ2-5	-	TGCAGCGGCGTCCGGGGGGGAGAGACCCAGCACTTC	CSGVRGGETQHF
TRBD2	TRBV5-4	TRBJ2-3	-	TGTGCCAGCAGCTGGGAGTATCTGTCGCGGGGGGGCCAACCAGATACGCAGTATTTT	CASSWEYLSRGGQPDTQYF
-	TRBV9	TRBJ2-3	few	TGTGCCAGCAGTCCCGGGACACCTCCCACAGATACGCAGTATTTT	CASSPGTPPTDTQYF
-	TRBV7-2	TRBJ2-7	-	TGTGCCAGCAGCTTAGTCCGGGACGAGCAGTACTTC	CASSLVRDEQYF
TRBD1	TRBV15	TRBJ1-2	many	TGTGCCACCAGTATAGAACCGGGACAGGGGGCAGGAACCTATGGCTACACCTTC	CATSIEPGQGAGTYGYTF
TRBD2	TRBV28	TRBJ2-1	-	TGTGCCAGCAGTCCGGGGGGGCGAAAGAACAATGAGCAGTTCTTC	CASSPGGRKNNEQFF
-	TRBV27	TRBJ2-5	-	TGTGCCAGCAGTTTTTCACCGACCCAAGAGACCCAGTACTTC	CASSFSPTQETQYF
-	TRBV7-3	TRBJ2-3	-	TGTGCCAGCAGCTTAGGACTTATGGAAGATACGCAGTATTTT	CASSLGLMEDTQYF
TRBD1	TRBV20-1	TRBJ2-7	-	TGCAGTGCTGCACCGGGACAGGACTCCTACGAGCAGTACTTC	CSAAPGQDSYEQYF
-	TRBV7-9	TRBJ1-6	-	TGTGCCAGCAGCTCTAACCCGGGGTTTGGGAATTCACCCCTCCACTTT	CASSSNPGFGNSPLHF
-	TRBV27	TRBJ2-1	-	TGTGCCAGCAGTTTAACAGCGAATGAGCAGTTCTTC	CASSLTANEQFF
-	TRBV2	TRBJ2-7	once	TGTGCCAGCAGTGCGGGACACTCCCAGGTCACCTACGAGCAGTACTTC	CASSAGHSQVTYEQYF
-	TRBV6-1	TRBJ1-3	-	TGTGCCAGCAGTGATCTTGGGGCAGTCTCTGGAAACACCATATATTTT	CASSDLGAVSGNTIYF
TRBD1	TRBV11-2	TRBJ2-4	-	TGTGCCAGCAGCTTAGTCCCCCAGGGGGTTATTGCCAAAAACATTCAGTACTTC	CASSLVPQGVIAKNIQYF
-	TRBV11-2	TRBJ2-2	many	TGTGCCAGCAGCTTAAGAACAGGGTTTACCGGGGAGCTGTTTTTT	CASSLRTGFTGELFF
-	TRBV7-2	TRBJ2-1	few	TGTGCCAGCAGCCCCGGATTGAGGAGATCCTACAATGAGCAGTTCTTC	CASSPGLRRSYNEQFF
TRBD2	TRBV9	TRBJ2-4	-	TGTGCCAGCAGCCCAGACCGGGGGGAGGGCCGGAACATTCAGTACTTC	CASSPDRGEGRNIQYF
TRBD2	TRBV27	TRBJ2-2	many	TGTGCCAGCAGTTTACTAGCGGGGGGGCCCGCGAACACCGGGGAGCTGTTTTTT	CASSLLAGGPANTGELFF
-	TRBV15	TRBJ1-1	few	TGTGCCACCAGCAGGGAAGGGTTTATGAACACTGAAGCTTTCTTT	CATSREGFMNTEAFF
-	TRBV19	TRBJ1-1	-	TGTGCCACCCGTCTAGGTGCGAACACTGAAGCTTTCTTT	CATRLGANTEAFF
-	TRBV30	TRBJ1-1	-	TGTGCCTGCGGGAGGATGAACACTGAAGCTTTCTTT	CACGRMNTEAFF
TRBD1	TRBV7-9	TRBJ2-3	many	TGTGCCAGCAGCCCGACAGGGAGCACAGATACGCAGTATTTT	CASSPTGSTDTQYF
TRBD2	TRBV29-1	TRBJ2-1	few	TGCAGCGTTGATGGGACGGCTAGCGGGGACTATGAGCAGTTCTTC	CSVDGTASGDYEQFF
TRBD2	TRBV5-6	TRBJ2-1	few	TGTGCCAGCAGCTTCCCGCTAGCGGCTAGGCCTGAGCAGTTCTTC	CASSFPLAARPEQFF
TRBD2	TRBV4-3	TRBJ2-1	few	TGCGCCAGCAGCCAAGATATCGGGACTAGCAATCGGCGTGAGCAGTTCTTC	CASSQDIGTSNRREQFF
-	TRBV15	TRBJ2-3	once	TGTGCCACCAGCAGAGAGAGATACACAGATACGCAGTATTTT	CATSRERYTDTQYF
TRBD2	TRBV20-1	TRBJ2-1	many	TGCAGTGCTAGAATCCCGGGACTAGCCTACCACAATGAGCAGTTCTTC	CSARIPGLAYHNEQFF
-	TRBV28	TRBJ2-4	few	TGTGCCAGCAGTTCACTTGGGGGTGGCAAAAACATTCAGTACTTC	CASSSLGGGKNIQYF
-	TRBV3-1	TRBJ2-1	-	TGTGCCAGCGGGGCCGACTCCCATGAGCAGTTCTTC	CASGADSHEQFF
TRBD2	TRBV4-2	TRBJ2-5	-	TGTGCCAGCAGCCCTACTAGCGGGAGTAAGGGCGAGACCCAGTACTTC	CASSPTSGSKGETQYF
TRBD1	TRBV20-1	TRBJ2-5	many	TGCAGTGCTACGACAGGGAGAGAGACCCAGTACTTC	CSATTGRETQYF
TRBD1	TRBV20-1	TRBJ1-5	-	TGCAGTGCTAACAGGGGGAGAAGTAATCAGCCCCAGCATTTT	CSANRGRSNQPQHF